Listed below are T cell receptor beta chains from one sample, sequenced in a study of Graves' ophthalmopathy and Graves' hyperthyroidism. TCRdb reprocessed the multiplex PCR reads with MiXCR, giving one entry per CDR3 protein. Among hundreds of thousands of distinct CDR3 sequences listed, 22% were seen once. Sequenced: peripheral blood. Receptors were obtained from a woman younger than 35 with stable Graves' hyperthyroidism. Some clones in this sample may be carry-over from other donors' samples. The CDR3 runs from the conserved cysteine through the conserved F or W. The order of the fields is J gene, clone size, V gene, D gene, CDR3 DNA, CDR3 protein. D genes are given only for firm matches. For some rows the clone size is stated as once, few or many, or as a class when expanded; others skip it.

TRBJ1-1,NA,TRBV3-1,NA,TGTGCCAGCAGCCAAGACAGATTGTACGCTTTCTTT,CASSQDRLYAFF
TRBJ2-3,many,TRBV6-1,NA,TGTGCCAGCAGTAATTGGGGGTCGACAGATACGCAGTATTTT,CASSNWGSTDTQYF
TRBJ2-5,NA,TRBV12-3/TRBV12-4,TRBD1,TGTGCCAGCAGTTTAGCCTTGACAGGGATACACCAAGAGACCCAGTACTTC,CASSLALTGIHQETQYF
TRBJ1-3,many,TRBV28,TRBD1,TGTGCCAGCAGTTCCCTCTTGGAGGTGGACAGGATTTCTCCTGGAAACACCATATATTTT,CASSSLLEVDRISPGNTIYF
TRBJ1-2,few,TRBV12-3/TRBV12-4,TRBD1,TGTGCCAGCAGTATTTCCGGGACAGCCAACTATGGCTACACCTTC,CASSISGTANYGYTF
TRBJ1-1,many,TRBV7-9,NA,TGTGCCAGCAGCTTCCTGTTCAGGGGATACACTGAAGCTTTCTTT,CASSFLFRGYTEAFF
TRBJ1-1,NA,TRBV5-1,NA,TGCGCCAGCAGCCGAATTGACAGCACTGAAGCTTTCTTT,CASSRIDSTEAFF
TRBJ2-7,many,TRBV2,TRBD1,TGTGCCAGCAGTTGGGACAGGTACGAGCAGTACTTC,CASSWDRYEQYF
TRBJ2-5,NA,TRBV29-1,NA,TGCAGCGTTGCGGAGGAGGGGTTCGAGACCCAGTACTTC,CSVAEEGFETQYF
TRBJ1-1,many,TRBV6-5,NA,TGTGCCAGCAGTTACTCGACGGGGGTCGGAATGAACACTGAAGCTTTCTTT,CASSYSTGVGMNTEAFF
TRBJ1-2,many,TRBV12-5,NA,TGTGCTAGTGGTTTGTCGGGTTTTGGCTATGGCTACACCTTC,CASGLSGFGYGYTF
TRBJ2-1,few,TRBV30,NA,TGTGCCTGCCTATCCCCCGGGGAGCAGTTCTTC,CACLSPGEQFF
TRBJ2-5,NA,TRBV3-1,TRBD1,TGTGCCAGCAGCCTCACAGGGGGCGTAGAGACCCAGTACTTC,CASSLTGGVETQYF
TRBJ1-5,many,TRBV4-1,NA,TGCGCCAGCAGCCAAGGCAACGGCAATGGACGTCAGCCCCAGCATTTT,CASSQGNGNGRQPQHF
TRBJ2-5,many,TRBV7-9,TRBD1,TGTGCCAGCAGCCTAAGACAGGGCCAAGAGACCCAGTACTTC,CASSLRQGQETQYF
TRBJ2-2,few,TRBV14,TRBD1,TGTGCCAGCAGCCGGGGACAGAGAAACACCGGGGAGCTGTTTTTT,CASSRGQRNTGELFF
TRBJ1-2,many,TRBV7-6,NA,TGTGCCAGCAGCTTAGCAGGAGAAAACTATGGCTACACCTTC,CASSLAGENYGYTF
TRBJ2-5,many,TRBV29-1,NA,TGCAGCGTTGAAAGTTACGGCCAAGAGACCCAGTACTTC,CSVESYGQETQYF
TRBJ1-1,many,TRBV2,TRBD1,TGTGCCAGCAGGTCGACAGGGGGGAAGAACACTGAAGCTTTCTTT,CASRSTGGKNTEAFF
TRBJ2-4,NA,TRBV10-3,NA,TGTGCCATCAGTGCTCGACAGGAAAACATTCAGTACTTC,CAISARQENIQYF
TRBJ1-1,NA,TRBV4-1,NA,TGCGCCAGCAGCCAAGATAAGAACACTGAAGCTTTCTTT,CASSQDKNTEAFF
TRBJ2-5,many,TRBV11-2,TRBD1,TGTGCCAGCAGCTCGAGGACAGGGGACCAAGAGACCCAGTACTTC,CASSSRTGDQETQYF
TRBJ1-2,many,TRBV6-5,NA,TGTGCCAGCATTAAGTCCAGGGGAGATGGCTACACCTTC,CASIKSRGDGYTF
TRBJ1-5,many,TRBV20-1,NA,TGCAGTGCTAGGGGTCGACAGTTCAATCAGCCCCAGCATTTT,CSARGRQFNQPQHF
TRBJ2-7,few,TRBV4-1,TRBD2,TGCGCCAGCAGCCATCGCGGGGGGACCAGCTCCTACGAGCAGTACTTC,CASSHRGGTSSYEQYF
TRBJ2-7,many,TRBV20-1,TRBD1,TGCAGTGCTAGATCGGGACAGCCCTACGAGCAGTACTTC,CSARSGQPYEQYF
TRBJ1-1,many,TRBV5-1,NA,TGCGCCAGCAGGGGCAAGGTGAACACTGAAGCTTTCTTT,CASRGKVNTEAFF
TRBJ2-5,many,TRBV20-1,TRBD1,TGCAGTGCCAAGGGACAGGGAGGGGAGACCCAGTACTTC,CSAKGQGGETQYF
TRBJ1-1,many,TRBV6-2/TRBV6-3,TRBD1,TGTGCCACCTTGACAGGGGACGCTGAAGCTTTCTTT,CATLTGDAEAFF